This T cell receptor (beta chain) was identified in a study of T-cell memory formation after mild COVID-19. Whole-study results and caveats: That cross-reactive memory joined was suggested by some responding clones appearing in pre-infection memory.

5'RACE primed at constant segments yielded TCR alpha and TCR beta cDNA libraries bearing sample barcodes and UMIs. From the 5' RACE reads, TCRdb called clonotypes with MiXCR, one entry per CDR3 protein. Of about 340,000 distinct CDR3 sequences in the sample, roughly 13% were seen once. As for this clonotype: Its specificity is unknown.

This clonotype originated in a man aged 18 to 35 who had mild COVID-19 (a few samples of this study predate the infection). Cell type and time point are not known. Specimen: PBMCs or a T cell subset sorted from them (not recorded which).

The CDR3 loop reads CASSYAGESAEAFF. The DNA for the CDR3 is TGTGCCAGCAGTTACGCGGGCGAGTCGGCTGAAGCTTTCTTT. The V gene is TRBV6-2 or TRBV6-3, the J gene TRBJ1-1, with D uncertain. Trimming took 2 bases from V and 6 from J, leaving 13 bases between them. The CDR3 contains 14 residues. The germline V gene has CDR1 MNHEY and CDR2 SVGEGT.